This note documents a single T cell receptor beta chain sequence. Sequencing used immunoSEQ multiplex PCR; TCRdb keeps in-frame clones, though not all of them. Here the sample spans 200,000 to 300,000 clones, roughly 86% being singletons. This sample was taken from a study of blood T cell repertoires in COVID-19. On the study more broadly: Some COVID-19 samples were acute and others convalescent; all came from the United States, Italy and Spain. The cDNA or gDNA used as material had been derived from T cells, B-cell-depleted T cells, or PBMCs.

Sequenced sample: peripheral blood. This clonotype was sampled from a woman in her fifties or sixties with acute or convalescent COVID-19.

CDR3 sequence (DNA): TGTGCCATCAACGGACTAGGCCGCTACGAGCAGTACTTC. Translation: CAINGLGRYEQYF. The V and J genes are TRBV25-1 and TRBJ2-7, with 7 bases matching TRBD2. The CDR3 loop spans 13 amino acids. Germline values: CDR1 MGHDK, CDR2 SYGVNS. Trimming removed 10 bases from V and 3 bases from J; junction bases left unmatched: 9.